These T cell receptor beta chains were read from a single sample in a study of cytomegalovirus exposure and HLA in healthy donors. Here immunoSEQ multiplex PCR was the method, and the copy in TCRdb shows in-frame clones only, minus some. The sample has around 200,000 clones, approximately 83% seen once; the top ten hold roughly 1.5%. Sequenced: PBMCs. These receptor sequences come from a girl aged 5-17 years in good health and CMV-seronegative. Each CDR3 is given with its conserved first and last residue. A D gene is named only where the DNA matches it firmly. A clone size is listed for some rows: how often the clone was seen (once, few, many), or a class if it is expanded.

TGTGCCAGCAGTGGTTCTAGCTACGAGCAGTACTTC	CASSGSSYEQYF	TRBJ2-7	.	TRBV25-1	.
TGTGCCAGCAGCTCTAACAACGACCCAGGGTGGGCCCAAGAGACCCAGTACTTC	CASSSNNDPGWAQETQYF	TRBJ2-5	.	TRBV7-9	.
TGTGCCAGCAGTTTAGCGGGGCCTCTCTACGAGCAGTACTTC	CASSLAGPLYEQYF	TRBJ2-7	.	TRBV28	.
TGTGCCGTCCGACAGGGGATGGAGACCCAGTACTTC	CAVRQGMETQYF	TRBJ2-5	.	TRBV10-3	TRBD1
TGTGCCATCGGCCGAGGGGGCTACACCTTC	CAIGRGGYTF	TRBJ1-2	.	TRBV10-3	.
TGTGCCAGCAGCTTAGAAAGGACTAGCACCCACAATGAGCAGTTCTTC	CASSLERTSTHNEQFF	TRBJ2-1	few	TRBV7-9	TRBD2
TGTGCCAGCACCCACGGGGGTTCAGCCTACGAGCAGTACTTC	CASTHGGSAYEQYF	TRBJ2-7	.	TRBV28	.
TGTGCCAGCAGTAGCCCGGAGGTATTACTTGACGAGCAGTACTTC	CASSSPEVLLDEQYF	TRBJ2-7	.	TRBV28	.
TGCGCCAGCAGCTTGGGACAGGGGCGATTTAACTATGGCTACACCTTC	CASSLGQGRFNYGYTF	TRBJ1-2	once	TRBV5-1	TRBD1
TGTGCCAGCAGTTACGCGAACAGGGGCTACGAGCAGTACTTC	CASSYANRGYEQYF	TRBJ2-7	.	TRBV6-5	TRBD1